The 30 T cell receptor beta chains below were found in one sample sequenced in a study of blood T cell repertoires in COVID-19. Produced via immunoSEQ multiplex PCR; TCRdb's table is partial and in-frame only. The table shows hundreds of thousands of clones, with about nine tenths occurring only once. Sequencing was performed on PBMCs or T cells enriched from blood (not recorded which). Every receptor here comes from a woman between 18 and 30 years old who had recovered from COVID-19.

V and J are TRBV28 and TRBJ2-2; 9 bases match TRBD2. The CDR3 spans 16 residues. Unmatched junction bases numbered 10, after V lost 4 bases and J lost 7 bases. Germline V gene sequence: CDR1 MDHEN, CDR2 SYDVKM. CDR3 in amino acids: CASSSWASGAHGELFF. The CDR3, as DNA: TGTGCCAGCAGTTCGTGGGCTAGCGGGGCACACGGGGAGCTGTTTTTT.

The chain links TRBV10-3 to TRBJ2-2; TRBD1 matches 11 bases. The CDR3 has 16 residues. The ends lost 2 bases at V and 5 bases at J; junction bases unmatched: 4. Per germline, CDR1 ENHRY and CDR2 SYGVKD. CDR3 sequence (DNA): TGTGCCATCAGTGAGACCGGGACAGGGGGGACCGGGGAGCTGTTTTTT. Protein: CAISETGTGGTGELFF.

The gene calls are TRBV4-2 and TRBJ1-2; the match to TRBD1 covers 10 bases. Germline-derived CDR1 and CDR2 are LGHNA and YNFKEQ. V shed 3 bases, J shed 4 bases, and the junction held 8 bases outside the gene matches. The CDR3 sequence is 16 residues long. The CDR3, as DNA: TGTGCCAGCAGCCAGCCCGGGACAGGGGAATTCTATGGCTACACCTTC. Amino acids: CASSQPGTGEFYGYTF.

This clone has a handful of counts. DNA for the CDR3: TGTGCCAGCAAACAGGGCGGCAATCAGCCCCAGCATTTT. Amino acids: CASKQGGNQPQHF. The rearrangement joins TRBV2 to TRBJ1-5; weak D call: TRBD1 (6 bases). V lost 7 bases to trimming and J lost 2 bases, with 9 bases between them. Germline V gene data show CDR1 as SNHLY and CDR2 as FYNNEI. The CDR3 consists of 13 residues.

The V and J genes are TRBV19 and TRBJ1-6, with D uncertain. This CDR3 is built from 13 residues. Trimming took off 4 bases at V and 7 bases at J, with 8 bases between the two ends. Germline CDR1 is LNHDA and CDR2 is SQIVND (reference sequence). The CDR3 nucleotides are TGTGCCAGTAGTACAAAACAGAATTCACCCCTCCACTTT. This gives the protein CASSTKQNSPLHF.

The chain is built from TRBV5-1 and TRBJ1-6; D unclear. Germline loops: CDR1 SGHRS, CDR2 YFSETQ. The CDR3 length is 15 residues. V was shortened by 0 bases and J by 6 bases, with 10 bases between the two germline ends. CDR3 coding DNA: TGCGCCAGCAGCTTGGTTACCGGGTTTAATTCACCCCTCCACTTT. The encoded protein is CASSLVTGFNSPLHF.

This clone was seen only a few times. V and J are TRBV19 and TRBJ2-3, with 9 positions matching TRBD1. The CDR3 contains 15 residues. The germline CDR1 and CDR2 sequences are LNHDA and SQIVND (reference sequence). The ends lost 6 bases at V and 6 bases at J; junction bases unmatched: 10. CDR3 coding DNA: TGTGCCAGTAGCCTCCGGGACAGGGCTAGCGATACGCAGTATTTT. It specifies CASSLRDRASDTQYF.

The chain combines TRBV29-1 with TRBJ1-1; D gene ambiguous. CDR1 and CDR2 from the germline V gene are SQVTM and ANQGSEA. With 4 bases removed from V and 10 bases from J, the gap between germline ends came to 16 bases. The length of the CDR3 is 12 residues. CDR3 coding DNA: TGCAGCGTTGCTTTTAAGTCTATGGTAGCTTTCTTT. Residues: CSVAFKSMVAFF.

This clone has just one count. V and J are TRBV19 and TRBJ1-1; 8 nucleotides agree with TRBD1. Trimming removed 1 base from V and 4 bases from J; junction bases left unmatched: 2. Germline V gene sequence: CDR1 LNHDA, CDR2 SQIVND (reference sequence). The CDR3 is made up of 14 amino acids. CDR3 amino acids: CASSIGQGSTEAFF. CDR3 nucleotides: TGTGCCAGTAGTATAGGACAGGGGAGCACTGAAGCTTTCTTT.

The chain links TRBV29-1 to TRBJ2-2, with 12 bases aligning to TRBD2. Germline V lookup: CDR1 SQVTM, CDR2 ANQGSEA. This CDR3 has 16 amino acids. Unmatched junction bases numbered 6, after V lost 5 bases and J lost 2 bases. The CDR3 spells CSVPFGLAGNTGELFF. CDR3 nucleotides: TGCAGCGTTCCCTTCGGACTAGCGGGAAACACCGGGGAGCTGTTTTTT.

The chain joins TRBV24-1 to TRBJ1-1; D gene ambiguous. This CDR3 has 14 residues. Per the germline V gene, CDR1 is KGHDR and CDR2 is SFDVKD. The V gene lost 3 bases and the J gene lost 12 bases, with 19 bases spanning the gap. CDR3 amino acids: CATSDPGREGGTFF. The CDR3 DNA follows: TGTGCCACCAGTGATCCGGGTCGAGAGGGTGGGACTTTCTTT.

This rearrangement joins TRBV6-5 to TRBJ1-2, with 7 bases that match TRBD1. With V trimmed by 6 bases and J by 4 bases, 8 bases remained unmatched. Germline lookup yields CDR1 MNHEY and CDR2 SVGAGI. There are 14 residues in the CDR3. The CDR3 is CASRDTGDAYGYTF. The CDR3, as DNA: TGTGCCAGCAGGGATACAGGGGACGCCTATGGCTACACCTTC.

A note on this clone: Additional DNA sequences in this sample encode the identical CDR3. The chain is built from TRBV18 and TRBJ1-5; 9 nucleotides match TRBD1. CDR1 is KGHSH, CDR2 LQKENI, per germline. V shed 2 bases and J 7 bases; nucleotides not matched to a gene: 0. This CDR3 spans 13 amino acids. CDR3 nucleotides: TGTGCCAGCTCACCAGACAGGGGGCAGCCCCAGCATTTT. Translated: CASSPDRGQPQHF. The variable domain in full, with the rest retrieved from reference TRBV18 and TRBJ1-5, is NAGVMQNPRHLVRRRGQEARLRCSPMKGHSHVYWYRQLPEEGLKFMVYLQKENIIDESGMPKERFSAEFPKEGPSILRIQQVVRGDSAAYFCASSPDRGQPQHFGDGTRLSIL.

The V gene is TRBV2, the J gene TRBJ1-5; 8 bases line up with TRBD1. V shed 6 bases and J 9 bases; nucleotides not matched to a gene: 4. This CDR3 region has 12 residues. Germline lookup yields CDR1 SNHLY and CDR2 FYNNEI. The CDR3 DNA is TGTGCCAGCAGCGAACAGGGGGGGCCCCAGCATTTT. This encodes CASSEQGGPQHF.

The V call is TRBV5-5, the J call TRBJ1-2; 7 bases agree with TRBD1. The CDR3 is made up of 14 amino acids. Germline V gives CDR1 SGHKS, CDR2 YYEKEE (reference sequence). Trimming at V came to 2 bases and at J to 4 bases, leaving 5 bases not matched to a gene. The CDR3 sequence: CASSFGTESYGYTF. The CDR3 DNA reads as TGTGCCAGCAGCTTTGGGACAGAAAGCTATGGCTACACCTTC.

J is TRBJ2-1 and V is TRBV6-5; D remains ambiguous. The CDR3 covers 11 residues. V was cut by 4 bases and J by 5 bases, with 3 bases left in between. Germline assignment: CDR1 MNHEY and CDR2 SVGAGI. CDR3 sequence: CASSFDNEQFF. CDR3 in DNA: TGTGCCAGCAGTTTCGACAATGAGCAGTTCTTC.

This chain joins TRBV7-9 and TRBJ1-4, with no clear D. The CDR3 totals 13 residues. Per germline, CDR1 SEHNR and CDR2 FQNEAQ (reference sequence). Deletions cut 9 bases from V and 8 bases from J, with 16 bases between. The CDR3 DNA sequence: TGTGCCAGTATCTCCGGGGAAGGAGAAAAACTGTTTTTT. Its translation is CASISGEGEKLFF.

V gene TRBV7-6 combines with J gene TRBJ1-1, with 9 bases that match TRBD1. The CDR3 spans 17 residues. V shed 4 bases and J 0 bases; nucleotides not matched to a gene: 9. Germline V gives CDR1 SGHVS, CDR2 FNYEAQ. DNA for the CDR3: TGTGCCAGCAGCTGGGACAGGGAGAGGGGGATGAACACTGAAGCTTTCTTT. Translating gives CASSWDRERGMNTEAFF.

V and J are TRBV28 and TRBJ1-5; D uncertain. Per germline, CDR1 MDHEN and CDR2 SYDVKM. This CDR3 is 15 amino acids long. Trimming shortened V by 5 bases and J by 0 bases, and 11 bases separated the two germline ends. The CDR3 coding sequence is TGTGCCAGCAGTCCGACTGATTTTAGCAATCAGCCCCAGCATTTT. It encodes CASSPTDFSNQPQHF.

V usage is TRBV27 and J usage is TRBJ1-1, with TRBD1 matching over 8 bases. V lost 6 bases, J lost 5 bases, and 5 bases stayed unmatched. Germline-derived CDR1 and CDR2 are MNHEY and SMNVEV (reference sequence). The CDR3 runs 13 residues. CDR3 sequence (DNA): TGTGCCAGCAGCCGACAGGGGAGGACTGAAGCTTTCTTT. Encoded protein: CASSRQGRTEAFF.

V is TRBV28 and J is TRBJ2-7, with 9 positions matching TRBD2. This CDR3 is 15 amino acids long. V shed 2 bases and J 0 bases; nucleotides not matched to a gene: 2. CDR1 is MDHEN, CDR2 SYDVKM, per germline. The CDR3 protein is CASSLVLAGSYEQYF. DNA for the CDR3: TGTGCCAGCAGTTTAGTACTAGCGGGCTCCTACGAGCAGTACTTC.

The chain is built from TRBV11-3 and TRBJ2-7; D possibly corresponds to TRBD2 (5 bases). The CDR3 loop spans 14 amino acids. CDR1 and CDR2 from the germline V gene are SGHNT and YENEEA. Trimming took 5 bases from V and 0 from J, leaving 11 bases between them. CDR3 in amino acids: CASSQAGDSYEQYF. The CDR3 region has the DNA TGTGCCAGCAGCCAAGCCGGGGACTCCTACGAGCAGTACTTC.

The chain has TRBV7-2 and TRBJ1-1, with 8 bases aligning to TRBD1. This CDR3 is 14 amino acids long. Germline assignment: CDR1 SGHTA and CDR2 FQGNSA. The ends lost 6 bases at V and 3 bases at J; junction bases unmatched: 6. The CDR3 loop is CASRNNRGDTEAFF. The CDR3 DNA reads TGTGCCAGCAGGAATAACAGGGGGGACACTGAAGCTTTCTTT.

The chain recombines TRBV28 with TRBJ2-3; perhaps TRBD2 as D (7 bases). Germline V gives CDR1 MDHEN, CDR2 SYDVKM. The CDR3 length is 13 residues. The V gene lost 9 bases and the J gene lost 6 bases, with 16 bases spanning the gap. As DNA, the CDR3 is TGTGCCAGTTGGGGGGGGCCTTCGGATACGCAGTATTTT. Residues: CASWGGPSDTQYF.

The chain links TRBV12-3 or TRBV12-4 to TRBJ2-3, with 9 bases fitting TRBD2. The ends lost 6 bases at V and 4 bases at J; junction bases unmatched: 2. The CDR3 loop spans 13 amino acids. The CDR3 nucleotides read TGTGCCAGCAGCCTAGCGGGGCCAGATACGCAGTATTTT. Encoded protein: CASSLAGPDTQYF.

V usage is TRBV5-5 and J usage is TRBJ1-5, with D possibly being TRBD1 (6 bases). CDR1 and CDR2 (germline): SGHKS, YYEKEE (reference sequence). CDR3 length: 14 residues. Deletions cut 4 bases from V and 2 bases from J, with 10 bases between. The CDR3 reads CASSQQGGNQPQHF. The CDR3 coding sequence is TGTGCCAGCAGCCAACAGGGTGGCAATCAGCCCCAGCATTTT. The variable domain in full, completed from reference TRBV5-5 and TRBJ1-5, reads DAGVTQSPTHLIKTRGQQVTLRCSPISGHKSVSWYQQVLGQGPQFIFQYYEKEERGRGNFPDRFSARQFPNYSSELNVNALLLGDSALYLCASSQQGGNQPQHFGDGTRLSIL.

The chain is built from TRBV4-1 and TRBJ1-5; the D is unclear. Trimming took off 1 base at V and 0 bases at J, with 16 bases between the two ends. Germline V CDR1 and CDR2: MGHRA, YSYEKL. This CDR3 has 18 amino acids. The CDR3 coding sequence is TGCGCCAGCAGCCAAGTGGACTTACTCGGGTTTAGCAATCAGCCCCAGCATTTT. Its protein product is CASSQVDLLGFSNQPQHF.

This chain joins TRBV7-9 and TRBJ2-7; possible D gene TRBD1, 5 bases. Germline loops: CDR1 SEHNR, CDR2 FQNEAQ (reference sequence). Trimming stripped 1 base from V and 0 bases from J, with 7 bases between. The CDR3 is 14 amino acids. CDR3 nucleotide sequence: TGTGCCAGCAGCTTAGACAGGTTCTCCTACGAGCAGTACTTC. It codes for CASSLDRFSYEQYF.

This clone has only one observation. V and J are TRBV7-9 and TRBJ1-6, with D possibly TRBD1 on 5 matching bases. The CDR3 has 14 amino acids. CDR1 and CDR2 (germline): SEHNR, FQNEAQ (reference sequence). V was clipped by 1 base and J by 9 bases, with 10 bases between them. The DNA of the CDR3 is TGTGCCAGCAGCTTAGGTGGTGACAGTTCACCCCTCCACTTT. This translates into CASSLGGDSSPLHF.

This clone turned up a few times. The J gene is TRBJ1-3, the V gene TRBV3-1 (or the pseudogene TRBV3-2), with D perhaps TRBD1 (5 bases). The V gene lost 2 bases and the J gene lost 0 bases, with 8 bases spanning the gap. Germline loops: CDR1 LGHDT, CDR2 YNNKEL (reference sequence). This CDR3 contains 15 residues. The CDR3 reads CASSQRGVSGNTIYF. The CDR3 nucleotides are TGTGCCAGCAGCCAACGGGGGGTCTCTGGAAACACCATATATTTT.